The TCR beta chain under discussion was sequenced for a study of blood T cells in healthy people across ages. Trimming removed 0 bases at V and 9 bases at J, with 9 bases between. The CDR3 is 13 amino acids. Looked up from germline, CDR1 is LNHNV and CDR2 is YYDKDF (reference sequence). The study, taken as a whole, reports: Observed TCR beta diversity per million T cells went down as age went up. This fall followed a roughly linear course with age. Naive CD4+ cell counts and diversity both ran higher in long-lived than in aged donors.

Remarks on this clonotype: Its antigen is not known.

Isolated per sample were at least 6 million PBMCs. A sample-barcoded 5' primer and a J-beta primer mix were used in a second PCR of roughly 7 to 12 cycles. MiXCR, run by TCRdb on the 5' RACE reads, gives a single entry per CDR3 protein. In the table there are 1.5 million to 2 million distinct CDR3 sequences, around 50% of which are singletons. The sample consisted of blood. V gene TRBV15 combines with J gene TRBJ2-1; possibly TRBD1 for D (5 bases). The clonotype originates from a woman in her 40s in good health. DNA for the CDR3: TGTGCCACCAGCAGAGAAAGGGGTGGTGAGCAGTTCTTC. Translation: CATSRERGGEQFF.